This TCR beta chain appears in the sequencing data of a study of blood T cell repertoires in COVID-19. Across the whole study: The origin of the acute and convalescent COVID-19 samples was the United States, Italy and Spain. T cells, B-cell-depleted T cells, or PBMCs provided the cDNA or gDNA that served as material.

J gave up 4 bases and V 6 bases, and 7 bases lay outside the gene matches. From germline, CDR1 is MDHEN and CDR2 SYDVKM. The CDR3 length is 14 residues. Original analysis: The assay estimated nucleated cells by amplifying reference gene primers. The assay was immunoSEQ multiplex PCR, and TCRdb's table has in-frame clones only and misses some. The D gene and trimming were derived from the DNA, and the V and J assignments and clone size from that table. Among some 95,000 clones listed, over 70% were seen once. This clone was detected only a few times. The source of this sequence is a man aged 65 to 85 with acute or convalescent COVID-19. The sample was peripheral blood. The genes are TRBV28 and TRBJ1-2, with 8 bases lining up with TRBD1. The CDR3, as DNA: TGTGCCAGCAGGCCCCCAGGGACAGGCTATGGCTACACCTTC. Translation gives CASRPPGTGYGYTF.